What follows is one T cell receptor (beta chain) and its context. Its antigen is not yet known. No much larger clonotype is one base removed from it; base qualities were not supplied. This specimen belongs to a study of T cell changes during pregnancy in multiple sclerosis (dated by TCRdb to 2018 to 2020). About the investigation overall: Changes in the T cell repertoire over the course of pregnancy were examined in this study in women with multiple sclerosis.

V is pared back by 0 bases and J by 6 bases, with 12 bases lying between the germline termini. From cysteine to phenylalanine, the CDR3 is 14 amino acids long. Only CDR3 DNA remains: 42 bases, in frame from the first base. CDR1 and CDR2, per the germline V gene, are SGHDT and YYEEEE. The receptor library was made with the immunoSEQ multiplex PCR assay. TCRdb limited this immuneACCESS table to in-frame rearrangements with V and J called. A share of clones is missing; checked studies link under half to unresolved V genes, and the rest is unexplained. The sample contains 40,000 or so clones, under 95% of them found a single time. Around 5.5% of the sample rests with the top ten.

The specimen comprised CD8+ T cells from peripheral blood mononuclear cells, sampled in the third trimester of pregnancy. The chain uses TRBV5-6 and TRBJ1-2; too little of a D gene remains to name it. This receptor was obtained from a female donor with multiple sclerosis, enrolled in a pregnancy study. The nucleotide sequence is given as TGTGCCAGCAGCTTGGTTGCAGGTTCGGATGGCTACACCTTC. The translation is CASSLVAGSDGYTF.